The 9 T cell receptor beta chains below were found in one sample sequenced in a study of CD8 T cells in Susac syndrome. Random hexamers served to reverse transcribe about 0.45 to 1 ug RNA. MiXCR, run by TCRdb on the immunoSEQ multiplex PCR reads, gives a single entry per CDR3 protein. The sample lists 250,000 to 350,000 distinct CDR3 sequences; roughly 85% were seen once. Sequencing used CD8+ T cells from PBMCs. The receptors here all came from a human donor with multiple sclerosis.

The chain joins TRBV9 to TRBJ2-5; 7 nucleotides line up with TRBD2. The CDR3 loop spans 15 amino acids. CDR1 SGDLS and CDR2 YYNGEE come from the germline V gene. With 0 bases clipped from V and 1 base from J, the junction kept 3 bases outside the gene matches. CDR3 protein: CASSVGPSGQETQYF. The CDR3 DNA follows: TGTGCCAGCAGCGTAGGCCCTAGCGGCCAAGAGACCCAGTACTTC. The variable domain in full, completed from reference TRBV9 and TRBJ2-5, reads DSGVTQTPKHLITATGQRVTLRCSPRSGDLSVYWYQQSLDQGLQFLIQYYNGEERAKGNILERFSAQQFPDLHSELNLSSLELGDSALYFCASSVGPSGQETQYFGPGTRLLVL.

The rearrangement uses TRBV27 and TRBJ2-1; 12 positions agree with TRBD2. CDR1 and CDR2 (germline): MNHEY, SMNVEV (reference sequence). The junction had 3 bases not matched to a gene; V was cut back by 0 bases and J by 3 bases. The CDR3 is 17 residues long. CDR3 amino acids: CASSLSGTSGFYNEQFF. The CDR3, as DNA: TGTGCCAGCAGTTTATCGGGGACTAGCGGGTTCTACAATGAGCAGTTCTTC.

The V and J genes are TRBV30 and TRBJ1-2; D gene uncertain. CDR1 and CDR2 (germline): GTSNPN, SVGIG (reference sequence). This CDR3 has 13 amino acids. Deletions cut 5 bases from V and 5 bases from J, with 15 bases between. For the CDR3, the DNA is TGTGCCTGGTGGCGCGAAAGGGAATATGGCTACACCTTC. The encoded protein is CAWWREREYGYTF.

On this clonotype itself: One end of the junction does not line up with germline, which may come from a read error. The chain links TRBV7-9 to TRBJ1-5; the D gene is possibly TRBD1 (5 bases). Looked up from germline, CDR1 is SEHNR and CDR2 is FQNEAQ (reference sequence). This CDR3 comprises 18 residues. The CDR3 loop is CASSLGREPVFWNQPQHF. The CDR3 nucleotides are TGTGCCAGCAGTTTAGGCAGGGAACCGGTATTTTGGAATCAGCCCCAGCATTTT.

The chain employs TRBV13 and TRBJ2-7; D may correspond to TRBD1 or TRBD2 (6 bases each). Between the trimmed V and J ends, which lost 5 bases and 4 bases, there was a span of 18 bases. Looked up from germline, CDR1 is PRHDT and CDR2 is FYEKMQ (reference sequence). The CDR3 is 15 amino acids. The CDR3 nucleotides are TGTGCCAGCAGCGAAATCGGGGGCCCTTCGTACGAGCAGTACTTC. This sequence encodes CASSEIGGPSYEQYF. The whole variable domain, filled in from reference TRBV13 and TRBJ2-7, reads AAGVIQSPRHLIKEKRETATLKCYPIPRHDTVYWYQQGPGQDPQFLISFYEKMQSDKGSIPDRFSAQQFSDYHSELNMSSLELGDSALYFCASSEIGGPSYEQYFGPGTRLTVT.

Points on this clonotype: The CDR3 ends on some other residue instead of the conserved phenylalanine or tryptophan, so this is likely a read error. The chain has TRBV29-1 and TRBJ1-5; D unclear. The germline V gene has CDR1 SQVTM and CDR2 ANQGSEA. The germline V and J ends were trimmed by 6 bases and 0 bases, with 12 bases remaining between them. This CDR3 comprises 14 residues. The CDR3 sequence: CSVLEADSNQPQHS. CDR3 coding DNA: TGCAGCGTCCTGGAGGCCGATAGCAATCAGCCCCAGCATTCT.

The chain carries TRBV29-1 and TRBJ2-1; 11 nucleotides align to TRBD1. The CDR3 length is 15 residues. Trimming cost V 3 bases and J 7 bases; bases outside gene matches: 8. Germline CDR1 SQVTM, CDR2 ANQGSEA. The chain's CDR3 is CSVEMWGTGGNEQFF. The CDR3 DNA is TGCAGCGTTGAGATGTGGGGGACAGGGGGTAATGAGCAGTTCTTC.

V usage is TRBV29-1 and J usage is TRBJ2-1; a possible D gene is TRBD1 (5 bases). The CDR3 consists of 15 residues. Germline CDR1 reads SQVTM; CDR2 reads ANQGSEA. Trimming took off 4 bases at V and 0 bases at J, with 13 bases between the two ends. CDR3 sequence: CSVVSRGLSYNEQFF. CDR3 bases: TGCAGCGTTGTGAGTAGGGGCCTCTCCTACAATGAGCAGTTCTTC.

The chain recombines TRBV29-1 with TRBJ2-7; TRBD2 aligns across 13 bases. V lost 6 bases and J lost 4; bases outside the gene matches: 3. CDR1 SQVTM and CDR2 ANQGSEA come from the germline V gene. The CDR3 contains 13 residues. CDR3 amino acids: CSVRTSGSYEQYF. The CDR3 nucleotides are TGCAGCGTCAGGACTAGCGGGAGTTACGAGCAGTACTTC.